The 32 T cell receptor beta chains presented below share a single source sample, sequenced in a study of blood T cell repertoires in COVID-19 (TCRdb year 2020). Libraries were made using the immunoSEQ multiplex PCR assay. The table was pulled from immuneACCESS by TCRdb, which kept in-frame rearrangements only. Such tables lose some clones; where checked, under half of the loss comes from unresolved V genes, and the rest has no known cause. This sample comprises around 80,000 clones, about four fifths of them detected only once. The ten largest make up roughly 9% of the sample. Material: peripheral blood. These receptors all stem from a human donor in a cohort sampled during active COVID-19.

The CDR3 DNA reads as TGTGCCAGCAGTGAAGGCCCTAACCTCTACGAGCAGTACTTC. Translating gives CASSEGPNLYEQYF. The V gene is TRBV6-1, the J gene TRBJ2-7; D is unresolved. This CDR3 contains 14 residues. Trimming cost V 1 base and J 3 bases, with 10 bases left between them. CDR1 is MNHNS and CDR2 is SASEGT in the germline V gene.

The V call is TRBV7-8, the J call TRBJ1-2; no firm D call. V lost 11 bases to trimming and J lost 6 bases, with 4 bases between them. CDR3 length: 8 amino acids. Germline assignment: CDR1 SGHVS and CDR2 FQNEAQ. CDR3 DNA sequence: TGTGCCGTAGATGGCTACACCTTC. It is translated as CAVDGYTF.

The chain is built from TRBV28 and TRBJ2-3; 9 nucleotides line up with TRBD2. Germline CDR1 is MDHEN and CDR2 is SYDVKM. The V gene end was trimmed by 6 bases and the J gene end by 5 bases; junction bases not matched to a gene: 6. CDR3 length equals 14 residues. The CDR3 region is CASSGGGAVDTQYF. For the CDR3, the DNA is TGTGCCAGCAGCGGCGGGGGGGCGGTAGATACGCAGTATTTT.

The rearrangement uses TRBV7-9 and TRBJ1-3; D is possibly TRBD1 (6 bases). The CDR3 extends over 16 amino acids. Germline V gene data show CDR1 as SEHNR and CDR2 as FQNEAQ (reference sequence). The V gene lost 1 base and the J gene lost 4 bases, with 14 bases spanning the gap. The CDR3 sequence: CASSLVSGASGNTIYF. DNA of the CDR3: TGTGCCAGCAGCTTAGTTTCAGGGGCGTCCGGAAACACCATATATTTT.

This chain joins TRBV14 and TRBJ2-1; 11 bases fit TRBD2. This CDR3 comprises 12 residues. The ends lost 5 bases at V and 14 bases at J; junction bases unmatched: 5. Germline V gene sequence: CDR1 SGHDN, CDR2 FVKESK. As DNA, the CDR3 is TGTGCCAGCAGCGTTAGCGGGAGGGCCGAGTTCTTC. Encoded protein: CASSVSGRAEFF. The full variable domain, rest sourced from reference TRBV14 and TRBJ2-1, is EAGVTQFPSHSVIEKGQTVTLRCDPISGHDNLYWYRRVMGKEIKFLLHFVKESKQDESGMPNNRFLAERTGGTYSTLKVQPAELEDSGVYFCASSVSGRAEFFGPGTRLTVL.

The gene calls are TRBV18 and TRBJ2-5; tentative D call: TRBD2 (5 bases). CDR3 length: 14 residues. V was pared by 3 bases and J by 2 bases, with 10 bases between. Germline-derived CDR1 and CDR2 are KGHSH and LQKENI. CDR3 in DNA: TGTGCCAGCTCACCGGGAGACGGTCAAGAGACCCAGTACTTC. Its translation: CASSPGDGQETQYF. The entire variable domain, with the rest obtained from reference TRBV18 and TRBJ2-5, is as follows: NAGVMQNPRHLVRRRGQEARLRCSPMKGHSHVYWYRQLPEEGLKFMVYLQKENIIDESGMPKERFSAEFPKEGPSILRIQQVVRGDSAAYFCASSPGDGQETQYFGPGTRLLVL.

CDR3 nucleotide sequence: TGTGCCAGCAGCCTTACCTCGACTTATTCCACTGAGCAGTTCTTC. Translating it yields CASSLTSTYSTEQFF. V gene TRBV9 combines with J gene TRBJ2-1; D unclear. CDR1 is SGDLS, CDR2 YYNGEE, per germline. Trimming shortened V by 4 bases and J by 9 bases, and 20 bases separated the two germline ends. The CDR3 extends over 15 amino acids.

This clone has only one observation. This chain links TRBV19 with TRBJ2-1; 11 nucleotides line up with TRBD1. The germline V gene has CDR1 LNHDA and CDR2 SQIVND (reference sequence). J lost 8 bases, V lost 3 bases, and 6 bases had no gene match. This CDR3 is 15 amino acids long. The CDR3 DNA reads as TGTGCCAGTAGTATTGTCGGGACAGGGGGAGATGAGCAGTTCTTC. Protein product: CASSIVGTGGDEQFF.

The V gene is TRBV6-5, the J gene TRBJ2-1, with 11 positions matching TRBD1. Losses at the gene ends were 4 bases for V and 9 bases for J; bases not matched to a gene: 5. This CDR3 has 14 residues. Germline lookup yields CDR1 MNHEY and CDR2 SVGAGI. CDR3 region: CASSWTGGAGEQFF. The DNA of the CDR3 is TGTGCCAGCAGTTGGACAGGGGGCGCGGGTGAGCAGTTCTTC.

The chain couples TRBV2 to TRBJ2-1; D might be TRBD1 (5 bases). The CDR3 spans 13 residues. The germline V gene encodes CDR1 SNHLY and CDR2 FYNNEI. Between the trimmed V and J ends, which lost 5 bases and 4 bases, there was a span of 9 bases. DNA for the CDR3: TGTGCCAGCAGTCCGGCAGGGTACAATGAGCAGTTCTTC. It yields the protein CASSPAGYNEQFF.

The chain recombines TRBV5-1 with TRBJ2-5; D gene uncertain. The germline V and J ends were trimmed by 0 bases and 5 bases, with 5 bases remaining between them. The CDR3 extends over 12 amino acids. Germline loops: CDR1 SGHRS, CDR2 YFSETQ. CDR3: CASSLDAETQYF. The CDR3 DNA follows: TGCGCCAGCAGCTTGGATGCGGAGACCCAGTACTTC.

The chain links TRBV28 to TRBJ2-7, with a weak D call TRBD2 (5 bases). V lost 1 base to trimming and J lost 0 bases, with 7 bases between them. Germline V gives CDR1 MDHEN, CDR2 SYDVKM. The CDR3 extends over 14 amino acids. This CDR3 reads CASSLSGNSYEQYF. CDR3 DNA sequence: TGTGCCAGCAGTTTATCGGGGAACTCCTACGAGCAGTACTTC.

The chain recombines TRBV12-3 or TRBV12-4 with TRBJ1-3; D is undetermined. Trimming shortened V by 6 bases and J by 0 bases, and 6 bases separated the two germline ends. The CDR3 consists of 13 residues. The CDR3 DNA sequence: TGTGCCAGCAGCTTGAGCTCTGGAAACACCATATATTTT. Protein product: CASSLSSGNTIYF.

This clone has only one observation. The V gene is TRBV6-5, the J gene TRBJ2-4; TRBD2 agrees at 8 bases. The CDR3 spans 15 residues. From germline, CDR1 is MNHEY and CDR2 SVGAGI. With V trimmed by 0 bases and J by 4 bases, 2 bases remained unmatched. The CDR3 spells CASSYSRGGKNIQYF. The CDR3 coding sequence is TGTGCCAGCAGTTACTCCCGGGGGGGGAAAAACATTCAGTACTTC.

This rearrangement joins TRBV20-1 to TRBJ1-3, with D uncertain. The CDR3 covers 15 residues. The V and J ends lost 3 bases and 4 bases respectively, with 16 bases between them. Germline V gene lookup returns CDR1 DFQATT and CDR2 SNEGSKA (reference sequence). CDR3 DNA: TGCAGTGCTAGTCCCCCCAGGAACGCAGGAAACACCATATATTTT. Translation: CSASPPRNAGNTIYF.

The gene calls are TRBV6-5 and TRBJ1-2, with a tentative D call TRBD1 (6 bases). Germline V gene sequence: CDR1 MNHEY, CDR2 SVGAGI. The CDR3 has 14 amino acids. The V gene lost 6 bases and the J gene lost 3 bases, with 14 bases spanning the gap. This chain's CDR3 is CASSDQGNHYGYTF. The CDR3 nucleotides read TGTGCCAGCAGCGATCAGGGGAACCACTATGGCTACACCTTC.

The chain links TRBV6-5 to TRBJ2-2; D is uncertain. Germline CDR1 reads MNHEY; CDR2 reads SVGAGI. Trimming shortened V by 4 bases and J by 1 base, and 4 bases separated the two germline ends. This CDR3 contains 13 residues. CDR3 sequence reads: CASSSENTGELFF. The DNA of the CDR3 is TGTGCCAGCAGTTCAGAGAACACCGGGGAGCTGTTTTTT.

This chain uses TRBV29-1 with TRBJ1-3; D may be TRBD1 (5 bases). Trimming cost V 4 bases and J 2 bases, with 15 bases left between them. This CDR3 has 15 residues. The germline gives CDR1 SQVTM, CDR2 ANQGSEA. This CDR3 reads CSVVRGRGPGNTIYF. DNA for the CDR3: TGCAGCGTTGTGAGAGGGAGGGGTCCTGGAAACACCATATATTTT.

CDR3 sequence (DNA): TGTGCCAGCAGCCCCCAACAGGGACCCTACGAGCAGTACTTC. Protein: CASSPQQGPYEQYF. V gene TRBV9 combines with J gene TRBJ2-7; tentative D call: TRBD1 (6 bases). The length of the CDR3 is 14 residues. CDR1 SGDLS and CDR2 YYNGEE come from the germline V gene. V lost 4 bases and J lost 2, with 13 bases in between.

J is TRBJ2-1 and V is TRBV28; 12 nucleotides align to TRBD2. V trimming: 6 bases; J trimming: 4 bases; junction bases outside the gene matches: 4. The CDR3 is 15 residues long. The germline gives CDR1 MDHEN, CDR2 SYDVKM. Here the CDR3 DNA reads TGTGCCAGCAGGACTAGCGGGAGTTTATACAATGAGCAGTTCTTC. This codes for CASRTSGSLYNEQFF.

The chain recombines TRBV18 with TRBJ2-7; 7 nucleotides match TRBD2. The CDR3 runs 15 residues. Trimming took 6 bases from V and 4 from J; bases not matched to a gene: 12. Germline V gives CDR1 KGHSH, CDR2 LQKENI. The DNA for the CDR3 is TGTGCCAGCTCCCCGGGGGGATCATCCGCTTACGAGCAGTACTTC. Its translation is CASSPGGSSAYEQYF.

This rearrangement joins TRBV19 to TRBJ2-1; TRBD2 aligns across 11 bases. Trimming took 5 bases from V and 4 from J; bases not matched to a gene: 4. CDR1 is LNHDA, CDR2 SQIVND, per germline (reference sequence). This CDR3 has 15 residues. The CDR3 is CASSVSGGVYNEQFF. The CDR3 DNA follows: TGTGCCAGTAGTGTTAGCGGGGGGGTGTACAATGAGCAGTTCTTC.

The chain combines TRBV18 with TRBJ1-2, with no clear D. The CDR3 consists of 14 residues. With 0 bases removed from V and 8 bases from J, the gap between germline ends came to 13 bases. Germline CDR1 and CDR2: KGHSH and LQKENI. The CDR3 DNA reads TGTGCCAGCTCACCACCGGAAGGAGGGCACGGCTACACCTTC. Amino acids: CASSPPEGGHGYTF.

V gene TRBV3-1 (or the pseudogene TRBV3-2) combines with J gene TRBJ1-2, with D unclear. The CDR3 loop spans 12 amino acids. Trimming took 1 base from V and 6 from J, leaving 6 bases between them. Germline V gene lookup returns CDR1 LGHDT and CDR2 YNNKEL (reference sequence). This CDR3 is CASSQVPNGYTF. The CDR3 DNA is TGTGCCAGCAGCCAAGTCCCTAATGGCTACACCTTC.

CDR3 sequence reads: CASSLSGNEQFF. For the CDR3, the DNA is TGTGCCAGCAGCCTTAGCGGAAATGAGCAGTTCTTC. The J gene is TRBJ2-1, the V gene TRBV3-1 (or the pseudogene TRBV3-2); TRBD2 might be the D (6 bases). V was trimmed by 4 bases and J by 7 bases, leaving 8 bases between them. The germline CDR1 and CDR2 sequences are LGHDT and YNNKEL (reference sequence). The CDR3 is made up of 12 amino acids.

This chain connects TRBV18 to TRBJ2-1, with 9 bases lining up with TRBD1. V gave up 0 bases and J gave up 4 bases; unmatched junction bases: 4. CDR1 and CDR2 from the germline V gene are KGHSH and LQKENI. The CDR3 length is 16 residues. This CDR3 is CASSPPGTGTYNEQFF. DNA of the CDR3: TGTGCCAGCTCACCACCGGGGACAGGGACTTACAATGAGCAGTTCTTC.

This chain links TRBV24-1 with TRBJ2-5; 7 bases are shared with TRBD2. The CDR3 consists of 12 residues. The junction had 2 bases not matched to a gene; V was cut back by 4 bases and J by 7 bases. The germline V gene encodes CDR1 KGHDR and CDR2 SFDVKD. The CDR3 bases are TGTGCCACCAGTGACGGCGGGAGGACCCAGTACTTC. Protein: CATSDGGRTQYF.

The V gene is TRBV3-1 (or the pseudogene TRBV3-2), the J gene TRBJ2-7; no clear D. The CDR3 sequence is 11 residues long. In germline, CDR1 is LGHDT, CDR2 YNNKEL (reference sequence). V was pared by 1 base and J by 6 bases, with 4 bases between. The CDR3 DNA follows: TGTGCCAGCAGCCAAGCATCCGAGCAGTACTTC. This codes for CASSQASEQYF.

The chain couples TRBV2 to TRBJ2-5; no clear D. This CDR3 region has 12 residues. V lost 6 bases, J lost 2 bases, and 7 bases lay in between. CDR1 and CDR2 (germline): SNHLY, FYNNEI. As DNA, the CDR3 is TGTGCCAGCAGCCTCCTACAAGAGACCCAGTACTTC. This encodes CASSLLQETQYF.

In nucleotides, the CDR3 is TGTGCCATCAGTGAGTCTGGCGGACAGGGGGGCCCAAAAAACATTCAGTACTTC. It translates to CAISESGGQGGPKNIQYF. This chain connects TRBV10-3 to TRBJ2-4; TRBD1 agrees at 10 bases. Germline assignment: CDR1 ENHRY and CDR2 SYGVKD. V was pared by 0 bases and J by 4 bases, with 9 bases of the junction left unmatched. CDR3 length equals 18 residues.

The chain joins TRBV5-4 to TRBJ2-3; 10 bases are a match to TRBD2. Losses at the gene ends were 4 bases for V and 4 bases for J; bases not matched to a gene: 6. Germline CDR1 and CDR2: SGHNT and YYREEE (reference sequence). This CDR3 region has 15 residues. CDR3 region: CASSATSGRADTQYF. Written as DNA, the CDR3 is TGTGCCAGCAGCGCGACGAGCGGGAGGGCAGATACGCAGTATTTT.

The V gene is TRBV9, the J gene TRBJ1-2; possibly TRBD1 for D (5 bases). The V and J ends lost 0 bases and 8 bases respectively, with 11 bases between them. This CDR3 has 13 amino acids. Germline assignment: CDR1 SGDLS and CDR2 YYNGEE. The CDR3 region is CASSVGGAGGYTF. In nucleotides, the CDR3 is TGTGCCAGCAGCGTAGGCGGGGCTGGGGGCTACACCTTC.